Presented here are 32 T cell receptor beta chains from one specimen sequenced in a study of CD8+ T cells in alopecia areata. RNA extraction was followed by reverse transcription into cDNA, which acted as the sequencing template. Sequencing used immunoSEQ multiplex PCR; TCRdb keeps in-frame clones, though not all of them. The sample has approximately 99,000 clones, under 60% seen once; the top ten hold roughly 25%. The sequenced material came from NKG2D-low CD8+ T cells sorted from blood. These TCRs come from a human donor with alopecia areata.

V gene TRBV7-3 combines with J gene TRBJ2-1, with D perhaps matching TRBD2 (6 bases). Per germline, CDR1 SGHTA and CDR2 FQGTGA. The V end was cut by 4 bases, the J end by 0 bases, with 16 bases between. The CDR3 covers 17 residues. CDR3 DNA sequence: TGTGCCAGCAGCTATGTTGGAGGGGTGAGCTCCTACAATGAGCAGTTCTTC. Translation: CASSYVGGVSSYNEQFF. The variable domain in full, completed from reference TRBV7-3 and TRBJ2-1, reads GAGVSQTPSNKVTEKGKYVELRCDPISGHTALYWYRQSLGQGPEFLIYFQGTGAADDSGLPNDRFFAVRPEGSVSTLKIQRTERGDSAVYLCASSYVGGVSSYNEQFFGPGTRLTVL.

The V gene is TRBV20-1, the J gene TRBJ1-2; tentative D call: TRBD1 (6 bases). The CDR3 runs to 11 residues. Germline V gene sequence: CDR1 DFQATT, CDR2 SNEGSKA (reference sequence). Trimming stripped 6 bases from V and 4 bases from J, with 9 bases between. For the CDR3, the DNA is TGCAGTGCCAGGGGAAGCTATGGCTACACCTTC. Its protein is CSARGSYGYTF.

This clone was counted a few times. The chain recombines TRBV28 with TRBJ2-5; 11 bases match TRBD2. The CDR3 is made up of 13 amino acids. The germline V gene has CDR1 MDHEN and CDR2 SYDVKM. Trimming cost V 8 bases and J 2 bases; bases outside gene matches: 1. The CDR3, as DNA: TGTGCCAGCCGACTAGCGGGACAAGAGACCCAGTACTTC. This gives the protein CASRLAGQETQYF.

A few counts support this clone. The V gene is TRBV28, the J gene TRBJ2-3, with a tentative D call TRBD1 (6 bases). Trimming pared 3 bases from V and 3 bases from J, leaving 16 bases between. This CDR3 contains 16 residues. Germline CDR1 reads MDHEN; CDR2 reads SYDVKM. The CDR3 nucleotides read TGTGCCAGCAGTTTCAGTGGCCAGGGGAGTACAGATACGCAGTATTTT. Residues: CASSFSGQGSTDTQYF.

The chain links TRBV5-1 to TRBJ1-5; D unresolved. This CDR3 spans 14 amino acids. The V gene lost 0 bases and the J gene lost 4 bases, with 8 bases spanning the gap. Germline CDR1 is SGHRS and CDR2 is YFSETQ. CDR3 protein: CASSLAGGNQPQHF. DNA for the CDR3: TGCGCCAGCAGCTTGGCCGGCGGGAATCAGCCCCAGCATTTT.

This clone was recorded a few times. The chain uses TRBV27 and TRBJ1-5; D uncertain. Trimming removed 3 bases at V and 7 bases at J, with 10 bases between. This CDR3 comprises 13 residues. Looked up from germline, CDR1 is MNHEY and CDR2 is SMNVEV (reference sequence). CDR3 nucleotide sequence: TGTGCCAGCAGTTTCAGTGGTGGGCAGCCCCAGCATTTT. It encodes CASSFSGGQPQHF.

V gene TRBV13 combines with J gene TRBJ2-7; 15 bases line up with TRBD2. This CDR3 has 14 amino acids. The germline gives CDR1 PRHDT, CDR2 FYEKMQ (reference sequence). The junction had 2 bases not matched to a gene; V was cut back by 5 bases and J by 6 bases. The CDR3: CASSLGLAGGEQYF. As DNA, the CDR3 is TGTGCCAGCAGCCTGGGACTAGCGGGAGGCGAGCAGTACTTC.

J is TRBJ1-2 and V is TRBV28; D is undetermined. Trimming stripped 5 bases from V and 8 bases from J, with 12 bases between. Germline CDR1 and CDR2: MDHEN and SYDVKM. CDR3 size: 12 residues. CDR3 nucleotide sequence: TGTGCCAGCAGTACCCGACTAGACGGCTACACCTTC. Protein: CASSTRLDGYTF.

This clone was found a few times. The chain joins TRBV12-5 to TRBJ2-7; TRBD2 matches at 8 bases. After removal of 1 base from V and 5 bases from J, the junction contained 4 bases not matched to a gene. The CDR3 extends over 14 amino acids. Looked up from germline, CDR1 is LGHNT and CDR2 is FRNRAP. CDR3 DNA: TGTGCTAGTGGTTTGGGCGGGAGGCCTGACGAGCAGTACTTC. Protein: CASGLGGRPDEQYF.

V gene TRBV28 combines with J gene TRBJ2-3, with D tentatively TRBD2 (6 bases). CDR3 length equals 18 residues. Germline assignment: CDR1 MDHEN and CDR2 SYDVKM. V lost 7 bases and J lost 2, with 25 bases in between. CDR3 sequence reads: CASIPSELSGRHTDTQYF. The CDR3 DNA reads as TGTGCCAGCATTCCCTCGGAGCTCAGCGGGCGTCACACAGATACGCAGTATTTT.

The chain couples TRBV2 to TRBJ2-1; TRBD2 is a possible D gene (5 bases). The germline CDR1 and CDR2 sequences are SNHLY and FYNNEI. This CDR3 contains 13 residues. The ends were cut back, 6 bases at V and 3 bases at J, with 9 bases in the middle. The CDR3 region has the DNA TGTGCCAGCAGCTACCGGGACTACAATGAGCAGTTCTTC. Protein sequence: CASSYRDYNEQFF. Using reference TRBV2 and TRBJ2-1 for the parts outside the CDR3, the full variable domain is EPEVTQTPSHQVTQMGQEVILRCVPISNHLYFYWYRQILGQKVEFLVSFYNNEISEKSEIFDDQFSVERPDGSNFTLKIRSTKLEDSAMYFCASSYRDYNEQFFGPGTRLTVL.

V and J are TRBV2 and TRBJ2-7, with D unresolved. Germline lookup yields CDR1 SNHLY and CDR2 FYNNEI. V shed 4 bases and J shed 2 bases, with 6 bases lying between them. The CDR3 runs 12 residues. This CDR3 is CASSVAPYEQYF. For the CDR3, the DNA is TGTGCCAGCAGTGTCGCGCCCTACGAGCAGTACTTC. The full variable domain, completed using reference TRBV2 and TRBJ2-7, is EPEVTQTPSHQVTQMGQEVILRCVPISNHLYFYWYRQILGQKVEFLVSFYNNEISEKSEIFDDQFSVERPDGSNFTLKIRSTKLEDSAMYFCASSVAPYEQYFGPGTRLTVT.

V usage is TRBV9 and J usage is TRBJ2-3; D remains ambiguous. This CDR3 spans 12 amino acids. From germline, CDR1 is SGDLS and CDR2 YYNGEE. Trimming took 3 bases from V and 0 from J, leaving 2 bases between them. This CDR3 is CASSESTDTQYF. CDR3 sequence (DNA): TGTGCCAGCAGCGAAAGCACAGATACGCAGTATTTT.

The rearrangement links TRBV2 to TRBJ1-1; TRBD1 is a possible D gene (6 bases). Germline CDR1 SNHLY, CDR2 FYNNEI. This CDR3 spans 14 amino acids. V gave up 5 bases and J gave up 6 bases, with 16 bases separating them. Here the CDR3 reads CASSYPGQKSEAFF. In DNA form, the CDR3 reads TGTGCCAGCAGTTATCCGGGACAAAAATCTGAAGCTTTCTTT.

Only a few counts were recorded for this clone. V gene TRBV4-1 combines with J gene TRBJ1-2; maybe TRBD1 (5 bases). Germline V gene lookup returns CDR1 MGHRA and CDR2 YSYEKL. The CDR3 runs 16 residues. V was clipped by 0 bases and J by 5 bases, with 16 bases between them. CDR3 DNA sequence: TGCGCCAGCAGCCAAGATCGAGGGGAAGGGAGTTATGGCTACACCTTC. Amino acids: CASSQDRGEGSYGYTF.

V is TRBV13 and J is TRBJ2-7, with 13 bases matching TRBD2. Losses at the gene ends were 5 bases for V and 3 bases for J; bases not matched to a gene: 4. The germline gives CDR1 PRHDT, CDR2 FYEKMQ (reference sequence). The CDR3 spans 15 residues. The CDR3 DNA reads as TGTGCCAGCAGCCGTGGACTAGCGGGAGTCTACGAGCAGTACTTC. Translated: CASSRGLAGVYEQYF.

The rearrangement joins TRBV23-1 to TRBJ1-3; 9 positions agree with TRBD1. TRBV23-1 counts as an open reading frame of uncertain function. J was trimmed by 2 bases and V by 4 bases; bases with no gene match: 6. The CDR3 length is 16 residues. DNA for the CDR3: TGCGCCAGCAGTCCCGCCAACAGGGGGCCTGGAAACACCATATATTTT. This encodes CASSPANRGPGNTIYF.

This clone was detected only once. The V and J genes are TRBV7-9 and TRBJ2-1; D not certain. The germline CDR1 and CDR2 sequences are SEHNR and FQNEAQ (reference sequence). V was shortened by 0 bases and J by 9 bases, with 6 bases between the two germline ends. This CDR3 contains 12 residues. In nucleotides, the CDR3 is TGTGCCAGCAGCTTAGCCGGACCTGAGCAGTTCTTC. It translates to CASSLAGPEQFF.

This clone turned up a few times. The chain couples TRBV7-2 to TRBJ2-1; D is unclear. V lost 5 bases to trimming and J lost 8 bases, with 19 bases between them. The CDR3 is 15 residues long. The germline V gene encodes CDR1 SGHTA and CDR2 FQGNSA. The CDR3 DNA reads as TGTGCCAGCAGCCAAAGGCCCCCGAGGCCCCATGAGCAGTTCTTC. Amino acids: CASSQRPPRPHEQFF.

The chain links TRBV7-9 to TRBJ2-2, with D perhaps given as TRBD1 or TRBD2 (6 bases each). The V end was cut by 11 bases, the J end by 6 bases, with 13 bases between. This CDR3 is 12 amino acids long. Germline loops: CDR1 SEHNR, CDR2 FQNEAQ (reference sequence). The CDR3: CAGGTFPGELFF. The CDR3 DNA is TGTGCCGGAGGGACATTTCCCGGGGAGCTGTTTTTT.

The chain joins TRBV13 to TRBJ2-7, with TRBD1 matching 9 bases. This CDR3 is built from 14 residues. V shed 5 bases and J 6 bases; nucleotides not matched to a gene: 8. Germline V gene sequence: CDR1 PRHDT, CDR2 FYEKMQ (reference sequence). The CDR3: CASSAGQGLLEQYF. The CDR3 coding sequence is TGTGCCAGCAGCGCGGGACAGGGCCTCCTCGAGCAGTACTTC.

This clone was observed a handful of times. CDR3 in DNA: TGTGCCAGCAGCCCCCTGGGGATAAAAAATGAGCAGTTCTTC. Residues: CASSPLGIKNEQFF. This rearrangement joins TRBV7-8 to TRBJ2-1; no firm D call. V was pared by 5 bases and J by 7 bases, with 15 bases between. Germline V gene sequence: CDR1 SGHVS, CDR2 FQNEAQ. The CDR3 spans 14 residues. Combining the CDR3 with reference TRBV7-8 and TRBJ2-1 gives the whole variable domain GAGVSQSPRYKVAKRGQDVALRCDPISGHVSLFWYQQALGQGPEFLTYFQNEAQLDKSGLPSDRFFAERPEGSVSTLKIQRTQQEDSAVYLCASSPLGIKNEQFFGPGTRLTVL.

The CDR3 DNA follows: TGCAGTGCGATAACGTACGAGCAGTACTTC. Its translation is CSAITYEQYF. The rearrangement joins TRBV20-1 to TRBJ2-7; D unclear. The CDR3 consists of 10 residues. Germline V gene lookup returns CDR1 DFQATT and CDR2 SNEGSKA (reference sequence). V shed 6 bases and J shed 4 bases, with 7 bases lying between them.

This chain uses TRBV5-1 with TRBJ2-7; no clear D. Germline CDR1 and CDR2: SGHRS and YFSETQ. The CDR3 is 13 residues long. The V end lost 2 bases, the J end lost 0 bases, and 6 bases lay between the germline ends. The CDR3 region is CASSLNPSYEQYF. CDR3 sequence (DNA): TGCGCCAGCAGCTTAAATCCCTCCTACGAGCAGTACTTC.

V is TRBV29-1 and J is TRBJ2-1; 7 nucleotides align to TRBD2. Unmatched junction bases numbered 8, after V lost 3 bases and J lost 0 bases. Germline V lookup: CDR1 SQVTM, CDR2 ANQGSEA. The CDR3 has 16 amino acids. The CDR3 DNA is TGCAGCGTTGATGCCCGGGAGGCGAGCTCCTACAATGAGCAGTTCTTC. This sequence encodes CSVDAREASSYNEQFF.

The chain has TRBV10-2 and TRBJ2-7; TRBD1 aligns across 12 bases. V was pared by 3 bases and J by 7 bases, with 7 bases of the junction left unmatched. The CDR3 runs 15 residues. Germline CDR1 and CDR2: WSHSY and SAAADI. CDR3 bases: TGCGCCAGCAGTGACTCGGGGACAGGGGGCCATGAGCAGTACTTC. Its translation: CASSDSGTGGHEQYF.

The chain couples TRBV2 to TRBJ2-1; 11 bases map to TRBD2. Germline lookup yields CDR1 SNHLY and CDR2 FYNNEI. The ends lost 5 bases at V and 7 bases at J; junction bases unmatched: 4. This CDR3 is built from 14 residues. The CDR3 spells CASSTSGSRNEQFF. The CDR3 DNA sequence: TGTGCCAGCAGTACTAGCGGGAGTAGGAATGAGCAGTTCTTC.

The V call is TRBV4-1, the J call TRBJ1-3; D gene unclear. CDR1 MGHRA and CDR2 YSYEKL come from the germline V gene. There are 15 residues in the CDR3. The V end was cut by 0 bases, the J end by 4 bases, with 10 bases between. CDR3 amino acids: CASSQDVGKGNTIYF. The CDR3 DNA sequence: TGCGCCAGCAGCCAAGATGTGGGGAAAGGAAACACCATATATTTT.

This clone was observed a few times. The chain is built from TRBV5-1 and TRBJ1-1; weak D call: TRBD1 (5 bases). The length of the CDR3 is 14 residues. Per the germline V gene, CDR1 is SGHRS and CDR2 is YFSETQ. Deletions cut 3 bases from V and 0 bases from J, with 9 bases between. The CDR3 DNA reads TGCGCCAGCAGCTACCGACAGATGAACACTGAAGCTTTCTTT. This translates into CASSYRQMNTEAFF.

This chain joins TRBV27 and TRBJ2-1; D might be TRBD1 or TRBD2, each matching 5 bases. CDR3 length: 11 amino acids. With 7 bases removed from V and 8 bases from J, the gap between germline ends came to 9 bases. Germline-derived CDR1 and CDR2 are MNHEY and SMNVEV (reference sequence). In nucleotides, the CDR3 is TGTGCCAGCATTCGAGGGGATGAGCAGTTCTTC. It is translated as CASIRGDEQFF.

The J gene is TRBJ1-2, the V gene TRBV6-1; TRBD1 matches at 10 bases. The CDR3 sequence is 15 residues long. The germline V gene encodes CDR1 MNHNS and CDR2 SASEGT. J was trimmed by 1 base and V by 1 base; bases with no gene match: 0. The CDR3 reads CASSEGTGGNYGYTF. The CDR3, as DNA: TGTGCCAGCAGTGAAGGGACAGGGGGTAACTATGGCTACACCTTC.

The chain is built from TRBV27 and TRBJ2-5, with D possibly TRBD1 on 7 matching bases. CDR3 length equals 17 residues. CDR1 and CDR2 from the germline V gene are MNHEY and SMNVEV (reference sequence). The V end was cut by 2 bases, the J end by 4 bases, with 20 bases between. CDR3 nucleotides: TGTGCCAGCAGTTTAAGCAGGGCAGGGGGGATGCGAGAGACCCAGTACTTC. Translated, it gives CASSLSRAGGMRETQYF.